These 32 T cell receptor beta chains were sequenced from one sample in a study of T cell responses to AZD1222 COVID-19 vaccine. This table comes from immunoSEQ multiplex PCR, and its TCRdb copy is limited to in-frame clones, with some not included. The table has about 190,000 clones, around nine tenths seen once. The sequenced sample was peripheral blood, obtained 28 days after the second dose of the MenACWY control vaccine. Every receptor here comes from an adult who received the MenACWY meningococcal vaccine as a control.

The DNA for the CDR3 is TGTGCCAGTAGTATTCAGGGTTACTACGAGCAGTACTTC. Translated, it gives CASSIQGYYEQYF. The V gene is TRBV19, the J gene TRBJ2-7; maybe TRBD1 (5 bases). V was trimmed by 3 bases and J by 3 bases, leaving 9 bases between them. Germline V gene lookup returns CDR1 LNHDA and CDR2 SQIVND (reference sequence). The CDR3 runs 13 residues.

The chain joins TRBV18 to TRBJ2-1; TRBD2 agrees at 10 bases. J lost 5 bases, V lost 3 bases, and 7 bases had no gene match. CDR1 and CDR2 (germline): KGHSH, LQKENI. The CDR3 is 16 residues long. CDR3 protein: CASSPPSGRANNEQFF. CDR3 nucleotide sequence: TGTGCCAGCTCACCCCCGAGCGGGAGGGCCAACAATGAGCAGTTCTTC.

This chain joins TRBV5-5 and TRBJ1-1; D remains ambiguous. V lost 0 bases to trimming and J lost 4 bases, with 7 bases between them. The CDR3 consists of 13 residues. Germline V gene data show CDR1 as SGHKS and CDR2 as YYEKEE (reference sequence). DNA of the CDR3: TGTGCCAGCAGCTTGGGGGGAGGCACTGAAGCTTTCTTT. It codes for CASSLGGGTEAFF.

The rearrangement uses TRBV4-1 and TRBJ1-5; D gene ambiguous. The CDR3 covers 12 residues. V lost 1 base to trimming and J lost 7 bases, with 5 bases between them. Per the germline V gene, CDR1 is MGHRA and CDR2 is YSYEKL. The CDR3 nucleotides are TGCGCCAGCAGCCAAGGGTCCCAGCCCCAGCATTTT. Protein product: CASSQGSQPQHF.

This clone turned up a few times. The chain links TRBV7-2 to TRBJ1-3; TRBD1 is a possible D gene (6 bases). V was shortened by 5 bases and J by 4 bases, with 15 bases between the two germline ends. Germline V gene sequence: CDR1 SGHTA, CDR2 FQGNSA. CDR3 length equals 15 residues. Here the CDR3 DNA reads TGTGCCAGCAGCGGTCTGGGGGGCGGAGGAAACACCATATATTTT. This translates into CASSGLGGGGNTIYF.

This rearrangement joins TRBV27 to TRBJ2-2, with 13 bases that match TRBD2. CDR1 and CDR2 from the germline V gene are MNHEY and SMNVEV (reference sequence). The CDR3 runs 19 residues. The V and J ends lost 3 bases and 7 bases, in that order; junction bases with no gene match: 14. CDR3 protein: CASSLRLPGLAGRGGELFF. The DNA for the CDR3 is TGTGCCAGCAGTTTGCGTCTCCCGGGACTAGCGGGGCGAGGCGGGGAGCTGTTTTTT.

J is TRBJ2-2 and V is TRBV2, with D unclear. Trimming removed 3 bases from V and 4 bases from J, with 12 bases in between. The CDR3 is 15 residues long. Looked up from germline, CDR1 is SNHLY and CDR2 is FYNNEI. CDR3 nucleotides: TGTGCCAGCAGTGATTTACCAGTTAGCACCGGGGAGCTGTTTTTT. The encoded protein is CASSDLPVSTGELFF. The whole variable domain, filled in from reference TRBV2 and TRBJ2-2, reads EPEVTQTPSHQVTQMGQEVILRCVPISNHLYFYWYRQILGQKVEFLVSFYNNEISEKSEIFDDQFSVERPDGSNFTLKIRSTKLEDSAMYFCASSDLPVSTGELFFGEGSRLTVL.

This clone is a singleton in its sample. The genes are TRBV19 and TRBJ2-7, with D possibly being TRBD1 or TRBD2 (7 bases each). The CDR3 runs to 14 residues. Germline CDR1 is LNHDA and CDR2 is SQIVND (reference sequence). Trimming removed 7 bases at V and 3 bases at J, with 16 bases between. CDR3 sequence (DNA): TGTGCCAGTACGATCCAGGGGGGGGACTACGAGCAGTACTTC. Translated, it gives CASTIQGGDYEQYF.

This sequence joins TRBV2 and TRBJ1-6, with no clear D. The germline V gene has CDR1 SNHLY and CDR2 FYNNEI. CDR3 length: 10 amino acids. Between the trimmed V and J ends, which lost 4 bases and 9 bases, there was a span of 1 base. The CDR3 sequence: CASSVSPLHF. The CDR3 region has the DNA TGTGCCAGCAGTGTTTCACCCCTCCACTTT. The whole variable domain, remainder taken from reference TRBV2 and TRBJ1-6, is EPEVTQTPSHQVTQMGQEVILRCVPISNHLYFYWYRQILGQKVEFLVSFYNNEISEKSEIFDDQFSVERPDGSNFTLKIRSTKLEDSAMYFCASSVSPLHFGNGTRLTVT.

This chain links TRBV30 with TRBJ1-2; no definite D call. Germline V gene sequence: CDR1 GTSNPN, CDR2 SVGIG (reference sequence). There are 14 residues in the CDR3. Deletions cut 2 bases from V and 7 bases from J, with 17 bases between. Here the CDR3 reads CAWSYADDGPGYTF. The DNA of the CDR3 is TGTGCCTGGAGTTACGCGGACGATGGACCTGGCTACACCTTC.

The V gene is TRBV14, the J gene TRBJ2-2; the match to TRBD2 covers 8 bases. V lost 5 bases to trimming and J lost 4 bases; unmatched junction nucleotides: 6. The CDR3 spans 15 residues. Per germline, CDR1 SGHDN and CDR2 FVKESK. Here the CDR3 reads CASSSGTRPTGELFF. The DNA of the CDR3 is TGTGCCAGCAGCTCCGGGACTAGGCCCACCGGGGAGCTGTTTTTT.

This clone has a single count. CDR3 region: CASGVAGVYEQYF. The CDR3 region has the DNA TGTGCCAGCGGGGTAGCGGGAGTCTACGAGCAGTACTTC. The chain uses TRBV2 and TRBJ2-7; 9 bases match TRBD2. Germline trimming cut 8 bases from V and 3 bases from J; bases unmatched to any gene: 5. The CDR3 extends over 13 amino acids. Germline V gives CDR1 SNHLY, CDR2 FYNNEI.

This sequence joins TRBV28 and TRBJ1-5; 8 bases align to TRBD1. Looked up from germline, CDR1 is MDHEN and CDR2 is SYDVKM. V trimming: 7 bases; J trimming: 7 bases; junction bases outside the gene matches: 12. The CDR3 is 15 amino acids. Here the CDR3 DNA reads TGTGCCAGCACCTTTGCCGGGACAGGCCTCCAGCCCCAGCATTTT. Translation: CASTFAGTGLQPQHF.

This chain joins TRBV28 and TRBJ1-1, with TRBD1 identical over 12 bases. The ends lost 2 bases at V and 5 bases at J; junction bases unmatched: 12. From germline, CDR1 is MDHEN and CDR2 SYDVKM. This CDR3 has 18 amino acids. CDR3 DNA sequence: TGTGCCAGCAGTTTACCAGTCCCGGGACAGGGGGCAGGGACTGAAGCTTTCTTT. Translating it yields CASSLPVPGQGAGTEAFF.

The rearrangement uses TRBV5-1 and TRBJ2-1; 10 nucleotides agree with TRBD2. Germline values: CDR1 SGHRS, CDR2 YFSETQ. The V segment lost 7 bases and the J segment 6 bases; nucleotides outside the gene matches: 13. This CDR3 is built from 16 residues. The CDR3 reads CASEALGTSDANEQFF. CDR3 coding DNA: TGCGCCAGCGAGGCTCTCGGGACTAGCGATGCCAATGAGCAGTTCTTC.

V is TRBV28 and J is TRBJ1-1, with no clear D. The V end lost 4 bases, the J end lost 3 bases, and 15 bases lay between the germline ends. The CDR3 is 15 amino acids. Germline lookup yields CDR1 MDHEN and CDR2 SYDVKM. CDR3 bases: TGTGCCAGCAGTTCCAGACCCCCCTGGGACACTGAAGCTTTCTTT. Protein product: CASSSRPPWDTEAFF.

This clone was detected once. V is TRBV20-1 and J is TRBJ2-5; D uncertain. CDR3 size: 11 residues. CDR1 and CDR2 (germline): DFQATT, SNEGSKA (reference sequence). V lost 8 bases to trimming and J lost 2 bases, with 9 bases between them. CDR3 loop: CSPQLQETQYF. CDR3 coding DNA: TGCAGTCCACAACTTCAAGAGACCCAGTACTTC.

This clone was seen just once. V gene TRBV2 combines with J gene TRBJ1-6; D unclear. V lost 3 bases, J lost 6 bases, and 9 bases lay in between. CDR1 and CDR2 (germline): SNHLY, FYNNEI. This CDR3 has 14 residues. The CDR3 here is CASSDVQSNSPLHF. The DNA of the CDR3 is TGTGCCAGCAGTGATGTACAGAGTAATTCACCCCTCCACTTT.

The CDR3 coding sequence is TGTGCCAGCATACCTGCGCCCCCTAGCTCCTACGAGCAGTACTTC. This sequence encodes CASIPAPPSSYEQYF. V is TRBV28 and J is TRBJ2-7; no firm D call. Germline V CDR1 and CDR2: MDHEN, SYDVKM. The V end lost 7 bases, the J end lost 0 bases, and 16 bases lay between the germline ends. The CDR3 runs 15 residues.

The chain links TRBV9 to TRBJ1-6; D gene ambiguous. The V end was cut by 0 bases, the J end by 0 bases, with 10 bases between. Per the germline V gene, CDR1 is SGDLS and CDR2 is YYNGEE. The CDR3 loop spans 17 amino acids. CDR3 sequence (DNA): TGTGCCAGCAGCGTAGAGCCAAGAAGCTCCTATAATTCACCCCTCCACTTT. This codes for CASSVEPRSSYNSPLHF.

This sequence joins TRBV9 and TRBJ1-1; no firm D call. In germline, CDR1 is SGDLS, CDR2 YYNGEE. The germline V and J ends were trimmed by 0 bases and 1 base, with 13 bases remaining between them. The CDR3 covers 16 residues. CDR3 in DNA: TGTGCCAGCAGCGTAGCCCATGTCGTCGGGAACACTGAAGCTTTCTTT. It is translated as CASSVAHVVGNTEAFF.

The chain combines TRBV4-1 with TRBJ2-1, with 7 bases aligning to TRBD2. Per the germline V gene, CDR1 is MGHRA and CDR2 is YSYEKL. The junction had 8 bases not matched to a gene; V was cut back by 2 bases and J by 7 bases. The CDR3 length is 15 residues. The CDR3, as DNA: TGCGCCAGCAGCCAATTTGGACTAGAGACAAATGAGCAGTTCTTC. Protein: CASSQFGLETNEQFF.

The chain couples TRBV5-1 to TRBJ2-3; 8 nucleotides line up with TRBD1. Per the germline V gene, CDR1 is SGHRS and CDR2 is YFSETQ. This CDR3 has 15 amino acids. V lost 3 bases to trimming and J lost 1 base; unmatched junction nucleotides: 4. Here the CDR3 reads CASSSNRGGTDTQYF. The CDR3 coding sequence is TGCGCCAGCAGCTCAAACAGGGGGGGCACAGATACGCAGTATTTT.

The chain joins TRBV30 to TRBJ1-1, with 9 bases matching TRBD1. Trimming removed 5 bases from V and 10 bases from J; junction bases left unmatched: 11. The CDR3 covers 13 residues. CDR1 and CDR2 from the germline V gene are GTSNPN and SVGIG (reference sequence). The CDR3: CAWFRDRAGLAFF. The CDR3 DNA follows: TGTGCCTGGTTTCGGGACAGGGCTGGGTTAGCTTTCTTT.

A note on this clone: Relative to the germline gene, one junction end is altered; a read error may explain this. The CDR3, as DNA: TGTGCCAGCAAAAACCGGGACCATATCAACTTC. Its translation: CASKNRDHINF. The chain couples TRBV5-7 to TRBJ2-5, with D perhaps matching TRBD1 or TRBD2 (5 bases each). TRBV5-7 falls under the ORF class, with uncertain function. The CDR3 is 11 residues long.

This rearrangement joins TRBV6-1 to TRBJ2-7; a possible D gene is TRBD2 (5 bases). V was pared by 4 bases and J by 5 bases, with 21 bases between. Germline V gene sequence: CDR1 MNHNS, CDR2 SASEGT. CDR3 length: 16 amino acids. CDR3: CASSAEPPGLGHEQYF. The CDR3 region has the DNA TGTGCCAGCAGTGCTGAACCCCCGGGGTTGGGCCACGAGCAGTACTTC.

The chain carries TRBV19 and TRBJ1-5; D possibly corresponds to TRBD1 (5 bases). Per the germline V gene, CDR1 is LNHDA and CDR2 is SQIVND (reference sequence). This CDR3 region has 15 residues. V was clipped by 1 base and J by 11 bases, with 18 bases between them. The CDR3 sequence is CASSIGGTIHMTQHF. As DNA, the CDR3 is TGTGCCAGTAGTATAGGGGGGACCATACACATGACCCAGCATTTT.

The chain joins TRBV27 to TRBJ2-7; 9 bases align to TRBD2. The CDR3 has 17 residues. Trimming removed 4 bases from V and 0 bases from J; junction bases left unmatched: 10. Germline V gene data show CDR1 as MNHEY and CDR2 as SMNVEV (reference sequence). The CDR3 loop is CASSSGTSSRGSYEQYF. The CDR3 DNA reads TGTGCCAGCAGTTCGGGGACTAGCTCCCGGGGCTCCTACGAGCAGTACTTC.

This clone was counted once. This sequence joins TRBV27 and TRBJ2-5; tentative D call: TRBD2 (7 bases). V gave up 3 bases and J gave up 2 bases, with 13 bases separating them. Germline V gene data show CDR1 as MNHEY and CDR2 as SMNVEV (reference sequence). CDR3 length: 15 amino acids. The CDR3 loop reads CASSFAGGLQETQYF. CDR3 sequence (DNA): TGTGCCAGCAGTTTCGCCGGGGGGCTACAAGAGACCCAGTACTTC.

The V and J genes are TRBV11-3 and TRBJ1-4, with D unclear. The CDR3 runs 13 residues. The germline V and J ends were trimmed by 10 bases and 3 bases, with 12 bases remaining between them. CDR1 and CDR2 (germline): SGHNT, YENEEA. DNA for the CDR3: TGTGCCACCCGAGACGGTTCTAATGAAAAACTGTTTTTT. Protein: CATRDGSNEKLFF.

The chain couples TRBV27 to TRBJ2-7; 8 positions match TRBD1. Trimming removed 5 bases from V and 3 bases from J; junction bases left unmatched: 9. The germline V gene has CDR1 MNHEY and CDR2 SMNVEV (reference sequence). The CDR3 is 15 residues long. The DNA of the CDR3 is TGTGCCAGCAGTCACACCCGGGACAGGAGCTACGAGCAGTACTTC. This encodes CASSHTRDRSYEQYF.

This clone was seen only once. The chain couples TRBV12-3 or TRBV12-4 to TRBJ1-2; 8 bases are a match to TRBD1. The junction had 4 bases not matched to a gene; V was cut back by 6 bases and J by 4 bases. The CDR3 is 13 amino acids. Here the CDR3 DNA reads TGTGCCAGCAGAGCCGACAGGGGCTATGGCTACACCTTC. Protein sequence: CASRADRGYGYTF.